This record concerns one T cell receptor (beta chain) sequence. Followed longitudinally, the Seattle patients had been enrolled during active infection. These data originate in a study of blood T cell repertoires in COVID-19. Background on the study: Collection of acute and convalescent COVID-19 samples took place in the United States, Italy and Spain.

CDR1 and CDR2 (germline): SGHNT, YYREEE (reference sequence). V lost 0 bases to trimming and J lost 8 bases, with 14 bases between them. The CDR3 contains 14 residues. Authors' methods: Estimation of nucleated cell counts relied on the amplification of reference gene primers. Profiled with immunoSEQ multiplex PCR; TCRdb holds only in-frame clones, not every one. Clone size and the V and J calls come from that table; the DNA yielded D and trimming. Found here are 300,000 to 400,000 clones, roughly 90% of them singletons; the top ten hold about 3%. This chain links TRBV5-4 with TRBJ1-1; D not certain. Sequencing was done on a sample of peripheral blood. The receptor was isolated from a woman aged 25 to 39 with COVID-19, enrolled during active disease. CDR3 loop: CASSLESGISEAFF. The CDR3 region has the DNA TGTGCCAGCAGCTTGGAATCGGGGATCTCCGAAGCTTTCTTT.